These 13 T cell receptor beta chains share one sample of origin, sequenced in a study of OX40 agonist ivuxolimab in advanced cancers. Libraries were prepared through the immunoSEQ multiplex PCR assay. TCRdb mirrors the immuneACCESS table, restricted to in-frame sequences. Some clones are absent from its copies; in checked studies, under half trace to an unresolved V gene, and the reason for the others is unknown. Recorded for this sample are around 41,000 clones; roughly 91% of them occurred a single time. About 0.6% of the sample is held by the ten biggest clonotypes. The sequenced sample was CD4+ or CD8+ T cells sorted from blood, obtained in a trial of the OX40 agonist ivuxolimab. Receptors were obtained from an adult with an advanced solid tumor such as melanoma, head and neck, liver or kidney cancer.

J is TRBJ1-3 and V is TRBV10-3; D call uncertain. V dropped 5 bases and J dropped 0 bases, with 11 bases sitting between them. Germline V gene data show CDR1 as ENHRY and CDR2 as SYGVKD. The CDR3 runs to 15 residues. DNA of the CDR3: TGTGCCATCAGTCCGAAGGCCAACTCTGGAAACACCATATATTTT. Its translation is CAISPKANSGNTIYF.

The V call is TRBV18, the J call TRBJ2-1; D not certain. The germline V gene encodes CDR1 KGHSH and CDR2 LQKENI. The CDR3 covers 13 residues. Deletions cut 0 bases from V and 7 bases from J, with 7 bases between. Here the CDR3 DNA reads TGTGCCAGCTCACCACCTAGCATGAATGAGCAGTTCTTC. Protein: CASSPPSMNEQFF.

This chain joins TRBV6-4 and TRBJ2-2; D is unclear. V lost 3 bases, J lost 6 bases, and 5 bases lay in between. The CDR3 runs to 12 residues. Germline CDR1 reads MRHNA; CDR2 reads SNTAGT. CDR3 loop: CASSDNPGELFF. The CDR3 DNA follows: TGTGCCAGCAGTGATAACCCCGGGGAGCTGTTTTTT.

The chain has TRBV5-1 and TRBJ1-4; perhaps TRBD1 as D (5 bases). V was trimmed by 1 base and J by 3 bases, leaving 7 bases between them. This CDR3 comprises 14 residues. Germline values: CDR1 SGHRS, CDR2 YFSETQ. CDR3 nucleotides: TGCGCCAGCAGCTTGCAGGGATCTAATGAAAAACTGTTTTTT. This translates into CASSLQGSNEKLFF.

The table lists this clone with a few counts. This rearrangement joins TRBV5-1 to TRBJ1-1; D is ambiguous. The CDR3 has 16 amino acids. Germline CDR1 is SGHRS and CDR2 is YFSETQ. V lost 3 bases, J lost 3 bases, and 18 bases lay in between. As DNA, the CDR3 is TGCGCCAGCAGCTCCCGTGGTGAGGGTCGGTACACTGAAGCTTTCTTT. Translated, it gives CASSSRGEGRYTEAFF.

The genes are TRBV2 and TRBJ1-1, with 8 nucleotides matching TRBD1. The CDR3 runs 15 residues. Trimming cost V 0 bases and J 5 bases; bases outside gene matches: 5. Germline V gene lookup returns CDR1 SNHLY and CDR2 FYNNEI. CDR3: CASSEAYRGETEAFF. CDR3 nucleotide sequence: TGTGCCAGCAGTGAAGCCTACAGGGGGGAGACTGAAGCTTTCTTT.

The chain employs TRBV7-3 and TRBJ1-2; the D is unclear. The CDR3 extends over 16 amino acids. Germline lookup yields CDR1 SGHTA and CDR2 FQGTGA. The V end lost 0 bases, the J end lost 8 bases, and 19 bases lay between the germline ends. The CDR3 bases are TGTGCCAGCAGCTTAACCGAAGGGATAGGACGCGGAGGCTACACCTTC. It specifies CASSLTEGIGRGGYTF.

DNA of the CDR3: TGTGCCAGTAGTCGGATTATGTTGGGCACTGAAGCTTTCTTT. It translates to CASSRIMLGTEAFF. The gene calls are TRBV19 and TRBJ1-1; D unresolved. The germline CDR1 and CDR2 sequences are LNHDA and SQIVND (reference sequence). CDR3 length: 14 residues. Trimming took 5 bases from V and 4 from J, leaving 14 bases between them.

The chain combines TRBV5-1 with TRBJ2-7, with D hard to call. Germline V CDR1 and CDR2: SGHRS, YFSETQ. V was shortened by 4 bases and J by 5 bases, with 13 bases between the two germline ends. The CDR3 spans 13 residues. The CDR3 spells CASSLTVYDEQYF. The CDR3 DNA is TGCGCCAGCAGCCTGACGGTTTACGACGAGCAGTACTTC. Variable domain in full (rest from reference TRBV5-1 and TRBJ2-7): KAGVTQTPRYLIKTRGQQVTLSCSPISGHRSVSWYQQTPGQGLQFLFEYFSETQRNKGNFPGRFSGRQFSNSRSEMNVSTLELGDSALYLCASSLTVYDEQYFGPGTRLTVT.

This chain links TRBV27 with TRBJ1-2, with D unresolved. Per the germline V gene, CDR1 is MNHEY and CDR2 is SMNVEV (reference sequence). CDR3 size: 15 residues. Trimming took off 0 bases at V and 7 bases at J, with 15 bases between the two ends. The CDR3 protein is CASSLSGAEGSGYTF. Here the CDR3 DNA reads TGTGCCAGCAGTTTATCGGGCGCTGAAGGGAGTGGCTACACCTTC.

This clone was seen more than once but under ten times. The CDR3 bases are TGTGCCAGCAGCTTGAGGACAGACTCGAGCGAGCAGTACTTC. Its protein is CASSLRTDSSEQYF. The chain uses TRBV7-8 and TRBJ2-7, with D perhaps matching TRBD1 (6 bases). Germline V gene data show CDR1 as SGHVS and CDR2 as FQNEAQ. Trimming took off 3 bases at V and 6 bases at J, with 15 bases between the two ends. CDR3 length equals 14 residues. The entire variable domain, with the rest obtained from reference TRBV7-8 and TRBJ2-7, is as follows: GAGVSQSPRYKVAKRGQDVALRCDPISGHVSLFWYQQALGQGPEFLTYFQNEAQLDKSGLPSDRFFAERPEGSVSTLKIQRTQQEDSAVYLCASSLRTDSSEQYFGPGTRLTVT.

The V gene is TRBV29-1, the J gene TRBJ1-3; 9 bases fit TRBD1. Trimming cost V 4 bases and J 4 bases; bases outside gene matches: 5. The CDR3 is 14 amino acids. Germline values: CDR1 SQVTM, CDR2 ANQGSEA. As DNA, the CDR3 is TGCAGCGTTGTACAGGGGGCTACGGGAAACACCATATATTTT. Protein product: CSVVQGATGNTIYF.

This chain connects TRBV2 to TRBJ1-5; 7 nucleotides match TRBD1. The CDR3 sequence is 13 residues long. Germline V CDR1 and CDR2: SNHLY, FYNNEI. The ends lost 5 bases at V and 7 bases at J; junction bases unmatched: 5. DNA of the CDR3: TGTGCCAGCAGTTGGGACAGAGAACAGCCCCAGCATTTT. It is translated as CASSWDREQPQHF.